This entry features one TCR beta chain sequence. What it binds is unknown. The data were taken from a study of cytomegalovirus exposure and HLA in healthy donors. Notes on the study in general: The study found most TCR sequences rare, yet found some public TCRs in many donors.

V shed 4 bases and J 2 bases; nucleotides not matched to a gene: 6. The length of the CDR3 is 15 residues. Germline assignment: CDR1 SGHRS and CDR2 YFSETQ. The PCR used 60 Vbeta and 13 Jbeta primers. This table comes from immunoSEQ multiplex PCR, and its TCRdb copy is limited to in-frame clones, with some not included. The table has about 82,000 clones, 63% seen once. This TCR derives from a middle-aged woman in good health and CMV-seropositive. This chain uses TRBV5-1 with TRBJ2-7, with 10 bases that match TRBD2. Material for sequencing was PBMCs. The CDR3 bases are TGCGCCAGCAGCCCTCGGACTAGCGGTCCCTACGAGCAGTACTTC. Amino acid sequence: CASSPRTSGPYEQYF.